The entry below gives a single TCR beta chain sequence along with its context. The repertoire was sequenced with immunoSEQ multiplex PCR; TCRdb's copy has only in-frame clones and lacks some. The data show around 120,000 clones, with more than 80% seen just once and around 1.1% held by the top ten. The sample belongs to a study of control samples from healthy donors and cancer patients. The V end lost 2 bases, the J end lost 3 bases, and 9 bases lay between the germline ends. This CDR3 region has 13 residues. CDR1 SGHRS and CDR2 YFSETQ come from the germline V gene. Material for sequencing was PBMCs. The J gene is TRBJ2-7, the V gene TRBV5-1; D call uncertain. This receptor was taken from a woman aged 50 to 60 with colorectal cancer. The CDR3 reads CASSLSGDYEQYF. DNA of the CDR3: TGCGCCAGCAGCTTATCCGGAGACTACGAGCAGTACTTC.